What follows are 4 T cell receptor beta chains derived from one specimen sequenced in a study of T cell repertoires in cytomegalovirus infection. TCRdb re-derived calls from the reads in MiXCR, one entry per CDR3 protein. This sample has under 150,000 distinct CDR3 sequences, with roughly 8.2% found just once. What was sequenced was PBMCs. The receptors were sampled from a human donor in good health (CMV status not recorded). Some clones in this sample may be carry-over from other donors' samples.

This clonotype was seen repeatedly, ten times or more. The gene calls are TRBV20-1 and TRBJ2-1, with TRBD2 as a possible D gene (7 bases). Germline V gives CDR1 DFQATT, CDR2 SNEGSKA (reference sequence). Trimming took 0 bases from V and 8 from J, leaving 20 bases between them. CDR3 length: 16 amino acids. CDR3 protein: CSARDLSRGAWDEQFF. The CDR3 nucleotides are TGCAGTGCTAGAGATTTGAGTCGGGGGGCCTGGGATGAGCAGTTCTTC.

This clonotype came up many times. The chain joins TRBV6-6 to TRBJ2-7; 10 bases are shared with TRBD2. Losses at the gene ends were 2 bases for V and 4 bases for J; bases not matched to a gene: 5. CDR3 size: 15 residues. CDR1 is MNHNY, CDR2 SVGAGI, per germline (reference sequence). The CDR3 DNA sequence: TGTGCCAGCAGTTACACAGCGGGGGGGGGTTACGAGCAGTACTTC. This codes for CASSYTAGGGYEQYF.

There are many counts of this clonotype. The chain has TRBV11-2 and TRBJ2-7; a weak D match, TRBD2 (6 bases). V was pared by 2 bases and J by 4 bases, with 15 bases between. Germline V lookup: CDR1 SGHAT, CDR2 FQNNGV. The CDR3 is 15 residues long. The CDR3 DNA follows: TGTGCCAGCAGCTTATCCAGCGGGCCTAATTACGAGCAGTACTTC. Its translation: CASSLSSGPNYEQYF.

This clonotype was detected ten times or more. The rearrangement uses TRBV7-2 and TRBJ2-3; D is uncertain. Deletions cut 5 bases from V and 1 base from J, with 10 bases between. Germline-derived CDR1 and CDR2 are SGHTA and FQGNSA. The length of the CDR3 is 14 residues. CDR3 nucleotide sequence: TGTGCCAGCAGCCCCGGCCAACGCACAGATACGCAGTATTTT. The encoded protein is CASSPGQRTDTQYF.